The 9 T cell receptor beta chains listed next were all sequenced from one sample in a study of cytomegalovirus exposure and HLA in healthy donors. PCR employed 60 Vbeta and 13 Jbeta primers. Produced via immunoSEQ multiplex PCR; TCRdb's table is partial and in-frame only. The data hold under 200,000 clones, with about 81% observed a single time. Sequencing was done on a sample of PBMCs. All receptors derive from a woman younger than 35 in good health and CMV-seropositive.

The J gene is TRBJ1-1, the V gene TRBV7-9; tentative D call: TRBD1 (6 bases). Germline assignment: CDR1 SEHNR and CDR2 FQNEAQ (reference sequence). The CDR3 runs 15 residues. The V end was cut by 7 bases, the J end by 5 bases, with 20 bases between. The CDR3 region has the DNA TGTGCCAGCAACGTCGGGGGGCTGATGATTACTGAAGCTTTCTTT. It encodes CASNVGGLMITEAFF.

The CDR3 DNA is TGTGCCAGTAGTATTTTTGCTAGTGACTACGAGCAGTACTTC. Its protein product is CASSIFASDYEQYF. The rearrangement joins TRBV19 to TRBJ2-7; no clear D. The CDR3 covers 14 residues. Germline V gene lookup returns CDR1 LNHDA and CDR2 SQIVND (reference sequence). The germline V and J ends were trimmed by 3 bases and 3 bases, with 12 bases remaining between them.

The V call is TRBV2, the J call TRBJ1-2; D is perhaps TRBD1 (5 bases). There are 13 residues in the CDR3. Looked up from germline, CDR1 is SNHLY and CDR2 is FYNNEI. With 3 bases removed from V and 6 bases from J, the gap between germline ends came to 11 bases. The CDR3 sequence: CASSEGGVDGYTF. In DNA form, the CDR3 reads TGTGCCAGCAGTGAGGGGGGAGTAGATGGCTACACCTTC. The full variable domain, in which reference TRBV2 and TRBJ1-2 provide the parts outside the CDR3, is EPEVTQTPSHQVTQMGQEVILRCVPISNHLYFYWYRQILGQKVEFLVSFYNNEISEKSEIFDDQFSVERPDGSNFTLKIRSTKLEDSAMYFCASSEGGVDGYTFGSGTRLTVV.

The sample holds a few counts of this clone. The chain uses TRBV5-6 and TRBJ2-3; 11 bases agree with TRBD2. Germline CDR1 and CDR2: SGHDT and YYEEEE. The CDR3 runs to 16 residues. Trimming cost V 3 bases and J 2 bases; bases outside gene matches: 5. CDR3 sequence (DNA): TGTGCCAGCAGCTCACTAGCGGGGGCCTTCACAGATACGCAGTATTTT. Translating it yields CASSSLAGAFTDTQYF.

The chain has TRBV7-9 and TRBJ2-1; TRBD2 matches 10 bases. The trim removed 1 base at V and 9 bases at J, leaving 15 bases unmatched. Germline V lookup: CDR1 SEHNR, CDR2 FQNEAQ (reference sequence). The CDR3 contains 18 residues. The CDR3 loop reads CASSLGGLAGVGQLEQFF. CDR3 nucleotide sequence: TGTGCCAGCAGCTTAGGGGGGCTAGCGGGGGTCGGTCAGCTTGAGCAGTTCTTC.

This rearrangement joins TRBV13 to TRBJ2-7, with TRBD2 identical over 9 bases. Germline CDR1 reads PRHDT; CDR2 reads FYEKMQ (reference sequence). J gave up 3 bases and V 5 bases, and 14 bases lay outside the gene matches. This CDR3 contains 17 residues. DNA for the CDR3: TGTGCCAGCAGCGCAGAGACGAAAGCGGGGGGTAGCTACGAGCAGTACTTC. Encoded protein: CASSAETKAGGSYEQYF.

The chain is built from TRBV14 and TRBJ2-7, with 7 bases identical to TRBD1. V shed 1 base and J 9 bases; nucleotides not matched to a gene: 9. The CDR3 extends over 14 amino acids. CDR1 is SGHDN and CDR2 is FVKESK in the germline V gene. The CDR3 sequence: CASSQGGQSTVQYF. The CDR3 bases are TGTGCCAGCAGCCAAGGGGGACAGTCTACGGTGCAGTACTTC.

This chain uses TRBV9 with TRBJ2-7; TRBD1 aligns across 8 bases. This CDR3 contains 17 residues. Germline V gene lookup returns CDR1 SGDLS and CDR2 YYNGEE. Unmatched junction bases numbered 14, after V lost 5 bases and J lost 1 base. CDR3 nucleotide sequence: TGTGCCAGCAGGAAGGACAGGGAAGGTTTCGGGTCCTACGAGCAGTACGTC. Protein sequence: CASRKDREGFGSYEQYV.

The V call is TRBV2, the J call TRBJ1-2; D unclear. The length of the CDR3 is 15 residues. The V end was cut by 5 bases, the J end by 0 bases, with 13 bases between. CDR1 is SNHLY, CDR2 FYNNEI, per germline. The CDR3 DNA sequence: TGTGCCAGCAGTCGAGTCGACACCTCTAACTATGGCTACACCTTC. Translated, it gives CASSRVDTSNYGYTF.